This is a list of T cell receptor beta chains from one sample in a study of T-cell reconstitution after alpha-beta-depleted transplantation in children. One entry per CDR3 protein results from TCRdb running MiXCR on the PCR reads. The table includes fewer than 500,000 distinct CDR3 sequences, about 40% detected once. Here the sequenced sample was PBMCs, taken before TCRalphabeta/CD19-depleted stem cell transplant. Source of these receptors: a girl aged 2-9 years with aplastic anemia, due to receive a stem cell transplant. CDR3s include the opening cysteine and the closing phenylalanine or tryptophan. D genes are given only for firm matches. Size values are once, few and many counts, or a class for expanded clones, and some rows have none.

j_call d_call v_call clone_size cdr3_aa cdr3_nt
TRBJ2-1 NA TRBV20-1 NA CSASRQGTLGEQFF TGCAGTGCTAGTAGGCAGGGAACCCTAGGGGAGCAGTTCTTC
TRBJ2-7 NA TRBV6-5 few CASSYSWGQSGATSYEQYF TGTGCCAGCAGTTACTCCTGGGGCCAATCCGGGGCCACATCCTACGAGCAGTACTTC
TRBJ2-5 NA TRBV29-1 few CSVSFTGKSETQYF TGCAGCGTAAGCTTCACCGGGAAGAGCGAGACCCAGTACTTC
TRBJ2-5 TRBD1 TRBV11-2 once CASSGPGQGQETQYF TGTGCCAGCAGCGGTCCGGGACAGGGCCAAGAGACCCAGTACTTC
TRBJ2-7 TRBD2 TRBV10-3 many CAISDVREGYEQYF TGTGCCATCAGTGATGTCAGGGAGGGCTACGAGCAGTACTTC
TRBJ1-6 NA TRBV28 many CASSIGRGRSPLHF TGTGCCAGCAGTATCGGCAGGGGCAGGTCACCCCTCCACTTT
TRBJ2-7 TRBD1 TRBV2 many CASSEEQGPYEQYF TGTGCCAGCAGTGAAGAACAGGGGCCCTACGAGCAGTACTTC
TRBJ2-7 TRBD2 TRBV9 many CASSPRSSGRAGEQYF TGTGCCAGCAGCCCCCGCTCTAGCGGGAGGGCGGGTGAGCAGTACTTC
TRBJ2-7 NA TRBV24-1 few CATSPTSTSSYEQYF TGTGCCACCAGCCCAACCTCGACTAGCTCCTACGAGCAGTACTTC
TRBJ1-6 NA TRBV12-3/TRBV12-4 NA CASSLHLALHF TGTGCCAGCAGTCTCCACTTGGCCCTCCACTTT
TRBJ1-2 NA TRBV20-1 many CSAGVGADGYTF TGCAGTGCTGGCGTGGGGGCGGATGGCTACACCTTC
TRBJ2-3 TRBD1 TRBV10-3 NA CAISGTGASIDTQYF TGTGCCATCAGTGGGACAGGGGCGTCCATAGATACGCAGTATTTT
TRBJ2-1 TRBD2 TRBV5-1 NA CASSPESTSGFYNEQFF TGCGCCAGCAGCCCCGAATCGACTAGCGGGTTTTACAATGAGCAGTTCTTC
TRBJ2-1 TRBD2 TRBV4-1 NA CASSPLAGDFYNEQFF TGCGCCAGCAGCCCATTAGCGGGAGATTTCTACAATGAGCAGTTCTTC
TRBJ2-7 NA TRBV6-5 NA CASSSPGASGTFAYEQYF TGTGCCAGCAGTTCCCCGGGGGCCTCCGGGACGTTTGCCTACGAGCAGTACTTC
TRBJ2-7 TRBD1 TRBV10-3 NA CAISGTGDYEQYF TGTGCCATCAGTGGGACAGGTGACTACGAGCAGTACTTC
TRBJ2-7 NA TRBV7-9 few CASSTSGGSSYEQYF TGTGCCAGCAGCACCTCGGGGGGCTCCTCCTACGAGCAGTACTTC
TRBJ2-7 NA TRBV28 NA CASSRIPRGPEGQYF TGTGCCAGCAGCCGGATTCCCAGGGGACCAGAGGGGCAGTACTTC
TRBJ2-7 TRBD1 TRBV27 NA CASSSQPTGGYEQYF TGTGCCAGCAGTTCCCAACCGACAGGGGGCTACGAGCAGTACTTC
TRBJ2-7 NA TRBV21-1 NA CASSKAGRNYEQYF TGTGCCAGCAGCAAAGCGGGCAGAAACTACGAGCAGTACTTC
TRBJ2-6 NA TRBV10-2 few CASSDWGANVLTF TGCGCCAGCAGTGACTGGGGGGCCAACGTCCTGACTTTC
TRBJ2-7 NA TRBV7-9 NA CASSPLGQGENEQYF TGTGCCAGCAGCCCTTTAGGTCAGGGAGAAAACGAGCAGTACTTC
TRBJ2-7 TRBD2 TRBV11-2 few CASSLGALAGYEQYF TGTGCCAGCAGCTTAGGTGCGCTAGCGGGCTACGAGCAGTACTTC
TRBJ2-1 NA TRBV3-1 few CASSSPGSSDEQFF TGTGCCAGCAGCTCGCCCGGGAGTTCGGATGAGCAGTTCTTC
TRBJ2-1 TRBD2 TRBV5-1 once CASSLPGLAGHNEQFF TGCGCCAGCAGCTTACCTGGACTAGCGGGGCACAATGAGCAGTTCTTC
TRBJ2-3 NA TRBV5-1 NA CASRIADNTDTQYF TGCGCCAGCAGGATAGCGGATAACACAGATACGCAGTATTTT
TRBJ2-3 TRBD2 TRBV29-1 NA CSVEGGGLAADTYTQYF TGCAGCGTTGAAGGGGGGGGACTAGCGGCGGACACATATACGCAGTATTTT
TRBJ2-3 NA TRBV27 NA CASSFGLSTSTDTQYF TGTGCCAGCAGTTTTGGGCTATCTACCAGCACAGATACGCAGTATTTT
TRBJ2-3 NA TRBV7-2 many CASTKGSTDTQYF TGTGCCAGCACTAAGGGTAGCACAGATACGCAGTATTTT
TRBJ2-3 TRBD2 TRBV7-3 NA CASSFLLAGGPRTDTQYF TGTGCCAGCAGCTTCCTACTAGCGGGGGGGCCCCGCACAGATACGCAGTATTTT
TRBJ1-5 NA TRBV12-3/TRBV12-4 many CASSFEGQPQHF TGTGCCAGCAGTTTTGAGGGCCAGCCCCAGCATTTT
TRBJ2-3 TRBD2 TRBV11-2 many CASSRPGTSRIDTQYF TGTGCCAGCAGCCGTCCCGGGACTAGCAGGATAGATACGCAGTATTTT
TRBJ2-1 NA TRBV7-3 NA CASSPHTGSSSYNEQFF TGTGCCAGCAGCCCCCATACAGGGTCGAGCTCCTACAATGAGCAGTTCTTC